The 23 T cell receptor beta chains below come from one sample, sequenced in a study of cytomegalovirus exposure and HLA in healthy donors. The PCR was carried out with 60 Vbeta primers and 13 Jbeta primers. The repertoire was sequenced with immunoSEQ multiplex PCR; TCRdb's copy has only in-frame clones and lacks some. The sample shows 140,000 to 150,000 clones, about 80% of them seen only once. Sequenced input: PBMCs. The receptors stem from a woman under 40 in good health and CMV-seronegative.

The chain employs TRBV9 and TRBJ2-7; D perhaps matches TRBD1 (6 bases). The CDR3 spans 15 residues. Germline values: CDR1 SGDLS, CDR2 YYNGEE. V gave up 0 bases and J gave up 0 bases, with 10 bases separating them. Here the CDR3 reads CASSVGDNPSYEQYF. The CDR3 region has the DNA TGTGCCAGCAGCGTAGGGGACAACCCCTCCTACGAGCAGTACTTC.

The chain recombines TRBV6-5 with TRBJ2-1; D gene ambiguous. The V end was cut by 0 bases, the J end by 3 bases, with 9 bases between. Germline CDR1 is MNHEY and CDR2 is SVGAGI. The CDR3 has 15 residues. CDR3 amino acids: CASSYSPPSYNEQFF. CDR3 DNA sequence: TGTGCCAGCAGTTACTCACCCCCTAGCTACAATGAGCAGTTCTTC.

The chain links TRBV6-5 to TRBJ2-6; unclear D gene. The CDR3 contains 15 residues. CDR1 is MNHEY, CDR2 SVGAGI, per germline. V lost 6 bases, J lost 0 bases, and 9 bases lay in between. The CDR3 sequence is CASRLQISGANVLTF. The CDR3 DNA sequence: TGTGCCAGCAGGCTACAGATCTCTGGGGCCAACGTCCTGACTTTC.

CDR3 sequence: CASSDSGGNYGYTF. Written as DNA, the CDR3 is TGTGCCAGCAGTGATTCAGGTGGGAACTATGGCTACACCTTC. V gene TRBV2 combines with J gene TRBJ1-2; unclear D gene. V lost 3 bases and J 2 bases, leaving 10 bases between the germline ends. The CDR3 consists of 14 residues. Germline values: CDR1 SNHLY, CDR2 FYNNEI.

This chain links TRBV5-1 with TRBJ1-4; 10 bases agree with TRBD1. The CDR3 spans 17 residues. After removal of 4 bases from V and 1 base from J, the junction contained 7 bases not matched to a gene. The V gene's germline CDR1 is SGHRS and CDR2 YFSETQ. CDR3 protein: CASSPDGQGVTNEKLFF. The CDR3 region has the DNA TGCGCCAGCAGCCCGGATGGACAGGGGGTAACTAATGAAAAACTGTTTTTT. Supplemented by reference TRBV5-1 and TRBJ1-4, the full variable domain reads KAGVTQTPRYLIKTRGQQVTLSCSPISGHRSVSWYQQTPGQGLQFLFEYFSETQRNKGNFPGRFSGRQFSNSRSEMNVSTLELGDSALYLCASSPDGQGVTNEKLFFGSGTQLSVL.

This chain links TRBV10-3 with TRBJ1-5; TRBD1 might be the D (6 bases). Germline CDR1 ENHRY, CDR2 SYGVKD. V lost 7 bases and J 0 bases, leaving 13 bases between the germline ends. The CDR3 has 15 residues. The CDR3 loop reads CAITNRAYSNQPQHF. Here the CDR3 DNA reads TGTGCCATCACTAACAGGGCTTATAGCAATCAGCCCCAGCATTTT.

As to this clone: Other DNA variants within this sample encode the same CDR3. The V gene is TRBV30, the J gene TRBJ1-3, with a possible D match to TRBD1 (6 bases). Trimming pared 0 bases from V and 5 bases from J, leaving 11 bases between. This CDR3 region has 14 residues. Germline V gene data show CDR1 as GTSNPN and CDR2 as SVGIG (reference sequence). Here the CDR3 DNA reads TGTGCCTGGAGTGTACTGGGGGGGCGAAACACCATATATTTT. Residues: CAWSVLGGRNTIYF.

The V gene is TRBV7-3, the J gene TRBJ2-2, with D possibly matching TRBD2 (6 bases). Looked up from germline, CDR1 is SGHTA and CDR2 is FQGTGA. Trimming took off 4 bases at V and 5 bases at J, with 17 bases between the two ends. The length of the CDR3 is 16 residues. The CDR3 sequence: CASSYQHGGGTGELFF. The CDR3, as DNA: TGTGCCAGCAGCTACCAACATGGGGGAGGTACCGGGGAGCTGTTTTTT.

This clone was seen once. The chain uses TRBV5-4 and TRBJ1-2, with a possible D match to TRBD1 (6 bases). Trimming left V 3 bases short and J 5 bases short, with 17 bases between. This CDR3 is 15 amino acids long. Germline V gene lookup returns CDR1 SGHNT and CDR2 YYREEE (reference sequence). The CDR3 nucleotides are TGTGCCAGCAGCTCAAACCCAACAGGGATTTATGGCTACACCTTC. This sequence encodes CASSSNPTGIYGYTF.

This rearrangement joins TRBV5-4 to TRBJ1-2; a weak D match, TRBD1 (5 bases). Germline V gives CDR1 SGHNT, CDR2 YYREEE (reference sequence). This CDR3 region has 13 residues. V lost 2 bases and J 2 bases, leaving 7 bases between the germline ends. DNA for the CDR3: TGTGCCAGCAGCTTCAGGGAAAACTATGGCTACACCTTC. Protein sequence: CASSFRENYGYTF.

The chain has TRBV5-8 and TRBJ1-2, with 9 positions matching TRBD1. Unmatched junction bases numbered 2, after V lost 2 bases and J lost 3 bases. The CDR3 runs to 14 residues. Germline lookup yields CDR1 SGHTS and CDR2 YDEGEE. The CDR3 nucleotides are TGTGCCAGCAGCTTCCGGGACAGGGACTATGGCTACACCTTC. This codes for CASSFRDRDYGYTF.

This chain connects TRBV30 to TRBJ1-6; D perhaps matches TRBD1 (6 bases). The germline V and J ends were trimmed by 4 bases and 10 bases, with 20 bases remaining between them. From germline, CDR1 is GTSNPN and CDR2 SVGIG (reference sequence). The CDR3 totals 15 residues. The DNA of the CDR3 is TGTGCCTGGAACCTCGGACAGCCAAAGTTGTCACCCCTCCACTTT. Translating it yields CAWNLGQPKLSPLHF.

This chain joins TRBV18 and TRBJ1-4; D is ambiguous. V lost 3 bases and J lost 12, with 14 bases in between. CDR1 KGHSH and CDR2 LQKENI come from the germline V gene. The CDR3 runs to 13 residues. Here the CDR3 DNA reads TGTGCCAGCTCACCGGCCTCTAGTCGGGAACTGTTTTTT. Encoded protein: CASSPASSRELFF.

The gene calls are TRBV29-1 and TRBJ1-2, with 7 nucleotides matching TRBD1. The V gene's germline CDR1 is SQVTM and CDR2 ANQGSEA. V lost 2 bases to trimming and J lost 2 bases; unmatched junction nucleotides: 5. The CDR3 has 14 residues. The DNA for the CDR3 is TGCAGCGTTGAAAGACGGACAGGAAACTATGGCTACACCTTC. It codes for CSVERRTGNYGYTF. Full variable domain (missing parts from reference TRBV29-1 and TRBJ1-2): SAVISQKPSRDICQRGTSLTIQCQVDSQVTMMFWYRQQPGQSLTLIATANQGSEATYESGFVIDKFPISRPNLTFSTLTVSNMSPEDSSIYLCSVERRTGNYGYTFGSGTRLTVV.

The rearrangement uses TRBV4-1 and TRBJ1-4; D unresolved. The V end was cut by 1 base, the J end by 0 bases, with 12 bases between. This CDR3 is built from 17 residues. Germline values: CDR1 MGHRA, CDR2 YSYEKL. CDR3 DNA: TGCGCCAGCAGCCAAGCACTACGGAGGGCAACTAATGAAAAACTGTTTTTT. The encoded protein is CASSQALRRATNEKLFF.

The CDR3 region is CASSLAGGGTDTQYF. The CDR3 DNA reads TGTGCCAGCAGCCTAGCGGGGGGGGGCACAGATACGCAGTATTTT. The gene calls are TRBV6-5 and TRBJ2-3; 12 nucleotides line up with TRBD2. V shed 6 bases, J shed 1 base, and the junction held 2 bases outside the gene matches. The germline CDR1 and CDR2 sequences are MNHEY and SVGAGI. This CDR3 is built from 15 residues.

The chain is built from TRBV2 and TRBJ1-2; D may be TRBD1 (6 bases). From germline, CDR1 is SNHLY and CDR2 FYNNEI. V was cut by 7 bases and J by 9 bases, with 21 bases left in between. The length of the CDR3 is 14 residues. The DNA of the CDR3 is TGTGCCAGCACCGAGGGGGGGCAGGAGGAGCGCTACACCTTC. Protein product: CASTEGGQEERYTF.

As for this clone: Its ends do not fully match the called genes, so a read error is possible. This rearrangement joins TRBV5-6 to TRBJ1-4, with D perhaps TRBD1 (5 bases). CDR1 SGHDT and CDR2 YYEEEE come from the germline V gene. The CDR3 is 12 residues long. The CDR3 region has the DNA TGTGCCAGCAGTACTACTACCGGGGACTGGGTTTTT. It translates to CASSTTTGDWVF. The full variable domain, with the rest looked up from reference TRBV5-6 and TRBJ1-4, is DAGVTQSPTHLIKTRGQQVTLRCSPKSGHDTVSWYQQALGQGPQFIFQYYEEEERQRGNFPDRFSGHQFPNYSSELNVNALLLGDSALYLCASSTTTGDWVFGSGTQLSVL.

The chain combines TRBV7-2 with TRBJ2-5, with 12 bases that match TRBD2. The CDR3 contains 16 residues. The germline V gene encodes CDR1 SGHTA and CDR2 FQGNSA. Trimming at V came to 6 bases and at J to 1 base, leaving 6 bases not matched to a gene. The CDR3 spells CASRLRLAGAQETQYF. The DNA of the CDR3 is TGTGCCAGCAGACTCAGACTAGCGGGGGCCCAAGAGACCCAGTACTTC.

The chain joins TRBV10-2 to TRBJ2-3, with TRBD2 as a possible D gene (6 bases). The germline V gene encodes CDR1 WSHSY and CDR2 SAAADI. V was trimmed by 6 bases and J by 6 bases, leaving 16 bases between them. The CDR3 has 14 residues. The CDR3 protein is CASRRGLAWDTQYF. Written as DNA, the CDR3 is TGCGCCAGCAGACGGGGACTCGCGTGGGATACGCAGTATTTT.

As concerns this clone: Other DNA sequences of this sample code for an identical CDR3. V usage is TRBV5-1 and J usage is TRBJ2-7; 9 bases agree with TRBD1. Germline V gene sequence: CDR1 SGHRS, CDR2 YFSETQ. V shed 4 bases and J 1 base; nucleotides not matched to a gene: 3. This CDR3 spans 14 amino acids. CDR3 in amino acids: CASSLDRGSYEQYF. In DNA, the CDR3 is TGCGCCAGCAGCCTGGACAGGGGATCCTACGAGCAGTACTTC.

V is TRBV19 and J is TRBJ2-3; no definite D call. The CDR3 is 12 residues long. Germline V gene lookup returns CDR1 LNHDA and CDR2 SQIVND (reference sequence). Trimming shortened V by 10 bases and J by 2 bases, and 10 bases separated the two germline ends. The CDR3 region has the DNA TGTGCCATGAGAGGAGACACAGATACGCAGTATTTT. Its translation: CAMRGDTDTQYF.

In DNA, the CDR3 is TGCGCCAGCAGCTTGACCGTAGTAGGAGCAGATACGCAGTATTTT. Translated: CASSLTVVGADTQYF. The chain joins TRBV5-1 to TRBJ2-3; D remains unclear. V lost 1 base to trimming and J lost 4 bases, with 13 bases between them. Germline V CDR1 and CDR2: SGHRS, YFSETQ. CDR3 length: 15 amino acids.